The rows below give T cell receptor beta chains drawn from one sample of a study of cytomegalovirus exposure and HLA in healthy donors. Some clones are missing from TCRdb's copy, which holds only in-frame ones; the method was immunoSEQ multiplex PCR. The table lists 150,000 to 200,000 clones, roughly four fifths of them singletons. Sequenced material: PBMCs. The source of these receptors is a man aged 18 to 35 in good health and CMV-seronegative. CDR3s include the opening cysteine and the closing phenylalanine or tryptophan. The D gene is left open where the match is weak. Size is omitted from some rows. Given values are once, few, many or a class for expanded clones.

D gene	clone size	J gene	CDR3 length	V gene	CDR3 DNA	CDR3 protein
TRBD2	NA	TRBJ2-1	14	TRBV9	TGTGCCAGCAGCGTCCGGGACTATTACAATGAGCAGTTCTTC	CASSVRDYYNEQFF
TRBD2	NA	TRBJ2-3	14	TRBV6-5	TGTGCCAGCACCCAAAGCGGGGGTTCAGATACGCAGTATTTT	CASTQSGGSDTQYF
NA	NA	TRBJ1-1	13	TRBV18	TGTGCCAGCTTCCGGGGGATGAACACTGAAGCTTTCTTT	CASFRGMNTEAFF
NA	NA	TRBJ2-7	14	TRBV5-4	TGTGCCAGCAGAGGGGCCCGCCCCGAGAGCGAGCAGTACTTC	CASRGARPESEQYF
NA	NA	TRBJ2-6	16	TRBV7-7	TGTGCTAGCAGCTCAACCTGGGGCACTGGGGCCAACGTCCTGACTTTC	CASSSTWGTGANVLTF
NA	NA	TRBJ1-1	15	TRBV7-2	TGTGCCAGCAGCTTAGGTCCAGGGATGAACACTGAAGCTTTCTTT	CASSLGPGMNTEAFF
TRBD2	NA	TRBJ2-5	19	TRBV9	TGTGCCAGCAGCCCAGAGGGGGGGGCTAGCGGGGAACTCCAAGAGACCCAGTACTTC	CASSPEGGASGELQETQYF
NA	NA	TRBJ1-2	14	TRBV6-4	TGTGCCAGCAGTGACTCAGCAGGGATCTATGGCTACACCTTC	CASSDSAGIYGYTF
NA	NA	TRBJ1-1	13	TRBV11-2	TGTGCCAGCAGCTTCGGGAAGAACACTGAAGCTTTCTTT	CASSFGKNTEAFF
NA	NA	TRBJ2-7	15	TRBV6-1	TGTGCCAGCAGTGAAGTTGGGCAGGGCGGCTACGAGCAGTACTTC	CASSEVGQGGYEQYF
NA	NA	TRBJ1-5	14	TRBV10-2	TGCGCCAGCAGTAGACAGGTTACTAATCAGCCCCAGCATTTT	CASSRQVTNQPQHF
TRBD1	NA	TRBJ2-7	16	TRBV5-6	TGTGCCAGCAGCGAAGGGACTGGGACAGGGGACTACGAGCAGTACTTC	CASSEGTGTGDYEQYF
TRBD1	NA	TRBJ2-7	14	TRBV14	TGTGCCAGCAGCCTTGGACAGGGGGCCTACGAGCAGTACTTC	CASSLGQGAYEQYF
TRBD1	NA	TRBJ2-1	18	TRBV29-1	TGCAGCGCTAACAGGGGGCTCTCGTTGGCTTCCTCCTACAATGAGCAGTTCTTC	CSANRGLSLASSYNEQFF
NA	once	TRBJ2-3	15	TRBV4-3	TGCGCCAGCAGCCAATTACGGGGGAATACAGATACGCAGTATTTT	CASSQLRGNTDTQYF
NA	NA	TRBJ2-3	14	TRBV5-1	TGCGCCAGCAGCTTGGCCAGGGACTTAGATACGCAGTATTTT	CASSLARDLDTQYF
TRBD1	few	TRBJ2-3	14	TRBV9	TGTGCCAGCAGCGTAGGGACAGGGGGAGATACGCAGTATTTT	CASSVGTGGDTQYF
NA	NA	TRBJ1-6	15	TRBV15	TGTGCCACCAGCAGAGATTTTGGGGCAGGGATGGCCCTCCACTTT	CATSRDFGAGMALHF
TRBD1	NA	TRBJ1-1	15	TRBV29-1	TGCAGCGTCCCGGGGACAGGGGGCCCGGGGACTGAAGCTTTCTTT	CSVPGTGGPGTEAFF
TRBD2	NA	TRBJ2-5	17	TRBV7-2	TGTGCCAGCAGCTTACTCGGACCTTGGACTAGCCAAGAGACCCAGTACTTC	CASSLLGPWTSQETQYF
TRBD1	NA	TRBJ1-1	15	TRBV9	TGTGCCAGCAGCGGAAGAAGACAGGGTAACACTGAAGCTTTCTTT	CASSGRRQGNTEAFF
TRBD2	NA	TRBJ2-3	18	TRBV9	TGTGCCAGCAGCGGAGACCAACTGGCGGGGGGTCGGACAGATACGCAGTATTTT	CASSGDQLAGGRTDTQYF
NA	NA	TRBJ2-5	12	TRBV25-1	TGTGCCAGCAGTGAATTTACTGAGACCCAGTACTTC	CASSEFTETQYF
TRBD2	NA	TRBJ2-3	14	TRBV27	TGTGCCAGCAGTTTTAGCGGGATTGGGGATACGCAGTATTTT	CASSFSGIGDTQYF
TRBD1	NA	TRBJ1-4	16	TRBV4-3	TGCGCCAGCAGCCAAGATATGGGGACAGGGAACGAAAAACTGTTTTTT	CASSQDMGTGNEKLFF
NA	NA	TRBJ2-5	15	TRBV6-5	TGTGCCAGCAGTCAACTGCCTCTGCCCGGAGAGACCCAGTACTTC	CASSQLPLPGETQYF
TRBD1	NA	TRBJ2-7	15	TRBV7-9	TGTGCCAGCAGCGCAGAGACAGGGCTACTCTACGAGCAGTACTTC	CASSAETGLLYEQYF
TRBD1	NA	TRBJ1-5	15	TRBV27	TGTGCCAGCAGTGAATTGACAGGGTGGGATCAGCCCCAGCATTTT	CASSELTGWDQPQHF
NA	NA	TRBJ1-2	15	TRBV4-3	TGCGCCAGCAGCCAAGAATTGGGGCCTAGGTATGGCTACACCTTC	CASSQELGPRYGYTF
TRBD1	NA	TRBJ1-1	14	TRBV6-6	TGTGCCAGCAGTTTCGGACAGGGGTACACTGAAGCTTTCTTT	CASSFGQGYTEAFF
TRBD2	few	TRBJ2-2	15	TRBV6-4	TGTGCCAGCAGTGACTCTAGCGGGAGCACCGGGGAGCTGTTTTTT	CASSDSSGSTGELFF
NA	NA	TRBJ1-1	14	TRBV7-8	TGTGCCAGCACCCTCTTACGGGGTTACACTGAAGCTTTCTTT	CASTLLRGYTEAFF
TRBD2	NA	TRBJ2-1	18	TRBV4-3	TGCGCCAGCAGCCAAGACTGGACTAGCGGGGGAGTTCCCTCGGGGCAGTTCTTC	CASSQDWTSGGVPSGQFF
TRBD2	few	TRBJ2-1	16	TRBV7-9	TGTGCCAGCAGCCAATACAGGACTAGCGGGAGAGATGAGCAGTTCTTC	CASSQYRTSGRDEQFF
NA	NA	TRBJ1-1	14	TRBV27	TGTGCCAGCAGCCGAGGGGGACCGAACACTGAAGCTTTCTTT	CASSRGGPNTEAFF
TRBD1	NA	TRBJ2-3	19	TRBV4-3	TGCGCCAGCAGCCAAGACGCAGCCGCCGGGACAGGGGGCACAGATACGCAGTATTTT	CASSQDAAAGTGGTDTQYF
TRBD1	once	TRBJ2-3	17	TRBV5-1	TGCGCCAGCAGCCCTGGCCCGGGACAGATAAACACAGATACGCAGTATTTT	CASSPGPGQINTDTQYF
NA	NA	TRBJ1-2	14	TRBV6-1	TGTGCCAGCAGTCGGACCCGGGGGGCCCTCGGCTACACCTTC	CASSRTRGALGYTF
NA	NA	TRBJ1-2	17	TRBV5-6	TGTGCCAGCAGCCTGGTCAGTCCGGGAATTGCTAACTATGGCTACACCTTC	CASSLVSPGIANYGYTF
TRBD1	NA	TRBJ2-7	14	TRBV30	TGTGCCTGGACTTCAGGGACAGGGCGCTACGAGCAGTACTTC	CAWTSGTGRYEQYF
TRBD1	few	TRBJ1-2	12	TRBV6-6	TGTGCCAGCAGAGGGGGCGCATCCGGCTACACCTTC	CASRGGASGYTF
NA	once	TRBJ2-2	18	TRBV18	TGTGCCAGCTCACCGGTTCCGGGAAACTCCGCGAACACCGGGGAGCTGTTTTTT	CASSPVPGNSANTGELFF